The 24 T cell receptor beta chains below all came from one sample that was sequenced in a study of Graves' ophthalmopathy and Graves' hyperthyroidism. Investigators amplified TCR beta CDR3 regions from RNA transcripts. Investigators did first-round RT-PCR with HTBI primers, then second-round multiplex PCR. MiXCR, applied by TCRdb to the multiplex PCR reads, yields one record per CDR3 protein. Here the sample spans hundreds of thousands of distinct CDR3 sequences, 35% to 50% being singletons. Sample: peripheral blood. These receptors came from an adult man with Graves' ophthalmopathy.

In DNA, the CDR3 is TGTGCCAGCGGTTCCGGACTAATAGATGGCTACACCTTC. It yields the protein CASGSGLIDGYTF. The rearrangement uses TRBV27 and TRBJ1-2, with D unclear. V was shortened by 8 bases and J by 6 bases, with 16 bases between the two germline ends. From germline, CDR1 is MNHEY and CDR2 SMNVEV (reference sequence). This CDR3 is 13 amino acids long.

This clonotype was found many times. This chain joins TRBV12-3 or TRBV12-4 and TRBJ1-2; D is unclear. CDR3 size: 13 residues. The V end lost 2 bases, the J end lost 7 bases, and 11 bases lay between the germline ends. For the CDR3, the DNA is TGTGCCAGCAGTTTATATGGGGATGGTGGCTACACCTTC. Translation: CASSLYGDGGYTF.

On this clonotype: The CDR3 end shows no conserved phenylalanine or tryptophan, and so a read error is likely. The rearrangement uses TRBV6-5 and TRBJ1-1, with a tentative D call TRBD1 (6 bases). V lost 5 bases, J lost 5 bases, and 15 bases lay in between. Germline CDR1 reads MNHEY; CDR2 reads SVGAGI. The length of the CDR3 is 14 residues. CDR3 in amino acids: CASSNRVRETEAFL. CDR3 DNA sequence: TGTGCCAGCAGTAACAGGGTCCGGGAGACTGAAGCTTTCCTT.

The chain has TRBV6-5 and TRBJ2-7; 9 positions match TRBD2. With 5 bases clipped from V and 1 base from J, the junction kept 6 bases outside the gene matches. Germline V gene lookup returns CDR1 MNHEY and CDR2 SVGAGI. The CDR3 is made up of 15 amino acids. The CDR3: CASSPSGTVSYEQYF. Here the CDR3 DNA reads TGTGCCAGCAGTCCTAGCGGGACCGTATCCTACGAGCAGTACTTC.

In its sample, this clonotype was seen many times. The genes are TRBV7-2 and TRBJ2-5; the match to TRBD2 covers 8 bases. The CDR3 length is 15 residues. Trimming at V came to 2 bases and at J to 6 bases, leaving 8 bases not matched to a gene. Germline V gene data show CDR1 as SGHTA and CDR2 as FQGNSA. CDR3 sequence reads: CASSLQAGVSQTQYF. CDR3 coding DNA: TGTGCCAGCAGCTTACAAGCGGGGGTATCTCAGACCCAGTACTTC.

V is TRBV10-3 and J is TRBJ2-2, with D possibly matching TRBD2 (6 bases). The CDR3 consists of 14 residues. V lost 6 bases and J lost 1, with 9 bases in between. Germline loops: CDR1 ENHRY, CDR2 SYGVKD. In DNA, the CDR3 is TGTGCCATCAGCCTGGGGGGGAACACCGGGGAGCTGTTTTTT. This translates into CAISLGGNTGELFF.

J is TRBJ1-6 and V is TRBV6-5, with TRBD1 identical over 9 bases. Germline trimming cut 6 bases from V and 10 bases from J; bases unmatched to any gene: 7. The CDR3 is 14 amino acids. Germline CDR1 and CDR2: MNHEY and SVGAGI. The CDR3 nucleotides are TGTGCCAGCAGGGACAGGGGTTTTCCCTCACCCCTCCACTTT. It encodes CASRDRGFPSPLHF.

CDR3 in amino acids: CASSFEGTGHGYTF. The CDR3 region has the DNA TGCGCCAGCAGCTTCGAAGGTACAGGCCATGGCTACACCTTC. The chain uses TRBV5-1 and TRBJ1-2, with D possibly TRBD1 on 5 matching bases. Germline values: CDR1 SGHRS, CDR2 YFSETQ. The CDR3 runs 14 residues. Trimming removed 2 bases from V and 6 bases from J, with 14 bases in between.

This clonotype has ten or more counts. The chain joins TRBV12-3 or TRBV12-4 to TRBJ1-1; D unresolved. V lost 5 bases to trimming and J lost 1 base, with 14 bases between them. CDR3 length: 15 amino acids. The DNA of the CDR3 is TGTGCCAGCAGTCCCCTGACCCCTAGGAACACTGAAGCTTTCTTT. Translation: CASSPLTPRNTEAFF.

The chain is built from TRBV29-1 and TRBJ1-3, with D possibly TRBD1 on 5 matching bases. Germline values: CDR1 SQVTM, CDR2 ANQGSEA. Trimming took off 0 bases at V and 4 bases at J, with 10 bases between the two ends. This CDR3 has 14 residues. The CDR3 DNA reads TGCAGCGTTGAAGACAGGGCGACCGGAAACACCATATATTTT. Translation: CSVEDRATGNTIYF.

The chain is built from TRBV7-8 and TRBJ1-5; tentative D call: TRBD1 (5 bases). Germline assignment: CDR1 SGHVS and CDR2 FQNEAQ. The CDR3 length is 12 residues. V gave up 10 bases and J gave up 0 bases, with 7 bases separating them. The CDR3 DNA sequence: TGTGCCATTCAGGGTAGCAATCAGCCCCAGCATTTT. This sequence encodes CAIQGSNQPQHF.

In the case of this clonotype: Given a much more abundant clone one base away, this may be a read error. The chain employs TRBV29-1 and TRBJ1-3, with D tentatively TRBD1 (5 bases). V lost 4 bases, J lost 4 bases, and 17 bases lay in between. The CDR3 contains 15 residues. Germline assignment: CDR1 SQVTM and CDR2 ANQGSEA. The CDR3 sequence: CSVALLGGEGNTIYF. CDR3 sequence (DNA): TGCAGCGTTGCCCTCTTGGGGGGTGAGGGAAACACCATATATTTT. Full variable domain (outside the CDR3, taken from reference TRBV29-1 and TRBJ1-3): SAVISQKPSRDICQRGTSLTIQCQVDSQVTMMFWYRQQPGQSLTLIATANQGSEATYESGFVIDKFPISRPNLTFSTLTVSNMSPEDSSIYLCSVALLGGEGNTIYFGEGSWLTVV.

This clonotype was counted ten times or more. The chain employs TRBV7-9 and TRBJ2-5; no firm D call. Deletions cut 5 bases from V and 0 bases from J, with 10 bases between. Germline CDR1 and CDR2: SEHNR and FQNEAQ (reference sequence). The CDR3 extends over 14 amino acids. This CDR3 reads CASSPPTHQETQYF. DNA of the CDR3: TGTGCCAGCAGCCCGCCGACGCACCAAGAGACCCAGTACTTC.

In its sample, this clonotype was seen a few times. The rearrangement joins TRBV7-9 to TRBJ2-2, with D unresolved. This CDR3 spans 15 amino acids. Looked up from germline, CDR1 is SEHNR and CDR2 is FQNEAQ (reference sequence). Deletions cut 4 bases from V and 4 bases from J, with 13 bases between. CDR3 nucleotides: TGTGCCAGCAGCTACCCGCCGATGGGCACCGGGGAGCTGTTTTTT. As protein: CASSYPPMGTGELFF.

This chain connects TRBV2 to TRBJ2-7; 12 bases line up with TRBD2. The CDR3 has 17 residues. The V gene's germline CDR1 is SNHLY and CDR2 FYNNEI. J gave up 2 bases and V 7 bases, and 12 bases lay outside the gene matches. CDR3 residues: CASNPSGGGVKAYEQYF. The CDR3 DNA follows: TGTGCCAGCAACCCTAGCGGGGGGGGCGTAAAAGCCTACGAGCAGTACTTC. The full variable domain, with the rest looked up from reference TRBV2 and TRBJ2-7, is EPEVTQTPSHQVTQMGQEVILRCVPISNHLYFYWYRQILGQKVEFLVSFYNNEISEKSEIFDDQFSVERPDGSNFTLKIRSTKLEDSAMYFCASNPSGGGVKAYEQYFGPGTRLTVT.

In this sample, this clonotype turned up many times. CDR3 in amino acids: CASSVGAGRYEQYF. CDR3 DNA sequence: TGTGCCAGCAGCGTAGGGGCAGGGCGCTACGAGCAGTACTTC. This chain uses TRBV9 with TRBJ2-7; a weak D match, TRBD1 (5 bases). Germline V gene sequence: CDR1 SGDLS, CDR2 YYNGEE. The CDR3 is 14 residues long. Deletions cut 0 bases from V and 3 bases from J, with 10 bases between. The full variable domain, with the rest looked up from reference TRBV9 and TRBJ2-7, is DSGVTQTPKHLITATGQRVTLRCSPRSGDLSVYWYQQSLDQGLQFLIQYYNGEERAKGNILERFSAQQFPDLHSELNLSSLELGDSALYFCASSVGAGRYEQYFGPGTRLTVT.

This clonotype has a handful of counts. The V gene is TRBV10-3, the J gene TRBJ1-1, with D unresolved. V lost 8 bases, J lost 1 base, and 5 bases lay in between. Germline V CDR1 and CDR2: ENHRY, SYGVKD. The CDR3 contains 11 residues. CDR3 amino acids: CAIQKNTEAFF. DNA of the CDR3: TGTGCCATCCAGAAGAACACTGAAGCTTTCTTT.

This clonotype has ten or more counts. V gene TRBV7-2 combines with J gene TRBJ2-7; 7 bases line up with TRBD2. CDR1 is SGHTA, CDR2 FQGNSA, per germline. The junction had 8 bases not matched to a gene; V was cut back by 1 base and J by 5 bases. The length of the CDR3 is 15 residues. CDR3 bases: TGTGCCAGCAGCTTAGTAGTTGGACTAGGAGACGAGCAGTACTTC. Its protein product is CASSLVVGLGDEQYF.

This sequence joins TRBV18 and TRBJ1-1; perhaps TRBD1 as D (6 bases). The V end lost 1 base, the J end lost 0 bases, and 9 bases lay between the germline ends. This CDR3 contains 15 residues. Germline V gene data show CDR1 as KGHSH and CDR2 as LQKENI. The CDR3 DNA reads as TGTGCCAGCTCACCACGACAGGAGGTGAACACTGAAGCTTTCTTT. It yields the protein CASSPRQEVNTEAFF.

This clonotype was seen at least ten times. This chain links TRBV5-1 with TRBJ2-7; a possible D gene is TRBD1 (5 bases). This CDR3 region has 11 residues. V was clipped by 7 bases and J by 6 bases, with 11 bases between them. Looked up from germline, CDR1 is SGHRS and CDR2 is YFSETQ. For the CDR3, the DNA is TGCGCCAGCTCTCAAACAGGCGAGCAGTACTTC. Translating gives CASSQTGEQYF.

The table lists this clonotype with a few counts. The chain carries TRBV2 and TRBJ2-7; maybe TRBD2 (5 bases). The germline V gene encodes CDR1 SNHLY and CDR2 FYNNEI. The CDR3 contains 13 residues. The V gene lost 5 bases and the J gene lost 3 bases, with 11 bases spanning the gap. The CDR3 DNA follows: TGTGCCAGCAGTTCAGACGGGGACTACGAGCAGTACTTC. It encodes CASSSDGDYEQYF.

V and J are TRBV7-2 and TRBJ2-5, with TRBD1 matching over 8 bases. The germline V gene has CDR1 SGHTA and CDR2 FQGNSA. V shed 3 bases, J shed 5 bases, and the junction held 11 bases outside the gene matches. The CDR3 is made up of 16 amino acids. CDR3 coding DNA: TGTGCCAGCAGCTTGTCTTGGACAGGGAGTTGGGAGACCCAGTACTTC. Its translation is CASSLSWTGSWETQYF. Combining the CDR3 with reference TRBV7-2 and TRBJ2-5 gives the whole variable domain GAGVSQSPSNKVTEKGKDVELRCDPISGHTALYWYRQSLGQGLEFLIYFQGNSAPDKSGLPSDRFSAERTGGSVSTLTIQRTQQEDSAVYLCASSLSWTGSWETQYFGPGTRLLVL.

The rearrangement joins TRBV29-1 to TRBJ1-4; D gene unclear. Germline values: CDR1 SQVTM, CDR2 ANQGSEA. The CDR3 is 14 amino acids. Trimming stripped 6 bases from V and 4 bases from J, with 15 bases between. The CDR3 DNA is TGCAGCGTCGCGGCCCAGGTGCTTAATGAAAAACTGTTTTTT. Its protein is CSVAAQVLNEKLFF.

For this clonotype: The junction does not match germline at one end; this may be a read error. The rearrangement joins TRBV10-3 to TRBJ1-5; TRBD1 might be the D (5 bases). The CDR3 spans 14 residues. Germline lookup yields CDR1 ENHRY and CDR2 SYGVKD. The CDR3 protein is CASSEAGLGQPQHF. The CDR3, as DNA: TGTGCCAGCAGTGAAGCAGGGTTGGGTCAGCCCCAGCATTTT.